Listed below are T cell receptor beta chains from one sample, sequenced in a study of T cells after yellow fever vaccination. TCRdb redid the calling of the 5' RACE reads with MiXCR, one entry per CDR3 protein. The sample includes 300,000 to 400,000 distinct CDR3 sequences, about 4% of them seen just once. The starting material was PBMCs, obtained 5 days after the yellow fever booster vaccination. The receptor set was obtained from a man younger than 35 who received the YFV17D yellow fever vaccine. The CDR3 runs from the conserved cysteine through the conserved F or W. Each record gives: clone size, V gene, D gene, J gene, CDR3 length, CDR3 DNA, CDR3 protein. D genes are given only for firm matches. Expanded clones get a size class; other rows say once, few or many, or leave the size out.

>many|TRBV7-2|.|TRBJ2-3|16
TGTGCCAGCAGCCACCCGGGGCAGGGAGAAGCAGATACGCAGTATTTT
CASSHPGQGEADTQYF
>many|TRBV12-3/TRBV12-4|TRBD2|TRBJ2-2|16
TGTGCCAGCAGTCCCCCCGGTAGCGGGTTAACCGGGGAGCTGTTTTTT
CASSPPGSGLTGELFF
>many|TRBV4-3|TRBD1|TRBJ2-3|15
TGCGCCAGCAGCCATGAGGACAGGCCCGCAGATACGCAGTATTTT
CASSHEDRPADTQYF
>many|TRBV6-6|.|TRBJ2-1|15
TGTGCCACCCGACCGGGACTCAGCTCCTACAATGAGCAGTTCTTC
CATRPGLSSYNEQFF
>few|TRBV4-1|.|TRBJ2-3|16
TGCGCCAGCTCTCAGGAATCGAGAGCCCAGCCAGATACGCAGTATTTT
CASSQESRAQPDTQYF
>few|TRBV6-2/TRBV6-3|.|TRBJ1-1|15
TGTGCCAGCAGTTATCAGCCCAGACTGAACACTGAAGCTTTCTTT
CASSYQPRLNTEAFF
>.|TRBV20-1|TRBD1|TRBJ1-1|11
TGCAGTAGACAGGGTTTAACTGAAGCTTTCTTT
CSRQGLTEAFF
>few|TRBV12-3/TRBV12-4|TRBD2|TRBJ2-2|20
TGTGCCAGCAGTCCCTACCCGGGGACTAGCGGGGGGGCTTGGACCGGGGAGCTGTTTTTT
CASSPYPGTSGGAWTGELFF
>many|TRBV20-1|TRBD1|TRBJ2-7|16
TGCAGTGCTAGGGCCAAGGACAGGGCAGCGGTCCACGAGCAGTACTTC
CSARAKDRAAVHEQYF
>many|TRBV7-9|.|TRBJ2-3|11
TGTGCCACCCGACTCGGAGATACGCAGTATTTT
CATRLGDTQYF
>many|TRBV12-3/TRBV12-4|TRBD1|TRBJ1-4|15
TGTGCCAGCAGTTACCAGGGGGCAGGGTCTGAAAAACTGTTTTTT
CASSYQGAGSEKLFF
>many|TRBV27|TRBD1|TRBJ2-1|13
TGTGCCACCCGGACAGGGGTCATCAATGAGCAGTTCTTC
CATRTGVINEQFF
>few|TRBV20-1|.|TRBJ1-2|13
TGCAGTGCTAATAAGGGGGGCCTCTATGGCTACACCTTC
CSANKGGLYGYTF
>.|TRBV7-8|.|TRBJ1-4|16
TGTGCCAGCAGCTTAGCTTGGGTCGGCCCTAATGAAAAACTGTTTTTT
CASSLAWVGPNEKLFF
>few|TRBV7-6|.|TRBJ1-5|16
TGTGCCAGCATCTGGGGGGCTCGTACCCTCTCGAGGCCCCAGCATTTT
CASIWGARTLSRPQHF
>.|TRBV12-3/TRBV12-4|TRBD2|TRBJ2-1|16
TGTGCCAGCAGCCCCCACGAAGCGGGGGGGAACAATGAGCAGTTCTTC
CASSPHEAGGNNEQFF
>few|TRBV4-1|.|TRBJ1-2|14
TGCGCCAGCAGCCAAAGTTCAGGCCCTTATGGCTACACCTTC
CASSQSSGPYGYTF
>few|TRBV7-2|.|TRBJ1-2|13
TGTGCCAGCAGCCCGCAGGGATTCCGTGGCTACACCTTC
CASSPQGFRGYTF
>.|TRBV20-1|TRBD2|TRBJ2-1|17
TGCAGTGCTATCTTTCCCTCCGGAGCGGGGGGGCAAGATGAGCAGTTCTTC
CSAIFPSGAGGQDEQFF
>few|TRBV5-1|.|TRBJ1-1|13
TGCGCCAGCAGCTTGGGGGCGGCCACTGAAGCTTTCTTT
CASSLGAATEAFF
>.|TRBV20-1|.|TRBJ2-7|12
TGCAGTGCCACAGGGACCTACAGTGAGCAGTACTTC
CSATGTYSEQYF
>.|TRBV7-6|.|TRBJ2-2|18
TGTGCCAGCAGCTTAGAGGGAGGGGGCCCCACGAACACCGGGGAGCTGTTTTTT
CASSLEGGGPTNTGELFF
>few|TRBV7-9|.|TRBJ2-1|16
TGTGCCAGCAGCCCCGGGGGGCTAGCAGTTTACAATGAGCAGTTCTTC
CASSPGGLAVYNEQFF
>few|TRBV27|TRBD1|TRBJ2-4|15
TGCACCAGCAGTTTGACAGGGGAAACCAAAAACATTCAGTACTTC
CTSSLTGETKNIQYF
>many|TRBV4-1|.|TRBJ1-5|12
TGCGCCAGCAGCCAAGTTGGGCAGCCCCAGCATTTT
CASSQVGQPQHF
>.|TRBV4-1|.|TRBJ2-7|13
TGCGCCAGCAGCCAAGCAGGGGACTACGAGCAGTACTTC
CASSQAGDYEQYF
>.|TRBV20-1|.|TRBJ2-7|13
TGCAGTGCCAGCAGACTTAGGACCTACGAGCAGTACTTC
CSASRLRTYEQYF
>many|TRBV2|.|TRBJ2-4|14
TGTGCCAGCAGTGGACGGGCAAACGAAAACATTCAGTACTTC
CASSGRANENIQYF
>.|TRBV12-3/TRBV12-4|.|TRBJ2-5|15
TGTGCCAGCAGTACAGGGAGGACCCTCCAAGAGACCCAGTACTTC
CASSTGRTLQETQYF
>.|TRBV15|.|TRBJ2-7|15
TGTGCCACCAGCAGAGACGGACGGAATACCTACGAGCAGTACTTC
CATSRDGRNTYEQYF
>.|TRBV5-5|.|TRBJ1-6|15
TGTGCCAGCAGCTCTCTCCCGGACCCTAATTCACCCCTCCACTTT
CASSSLPDPNSPLHF
>.|TRBV25-1|.|TRBJ2-5|13
TGTGCCAGCAGTGAACGGCGCCAAGAGACCCAGTACTTC
CASSERRQETQYF
>.|TRBV19|TRBD1|TRBJ1-4|15
TGTGCCAGTAGGGAACCGGGACAGCTCAATGAAAAACTGTTTTTT
CASREPGQLNEKLFF
>many|TRBV6-5|TRBD2|TRBJ2-7|16
TGTGCCAGCAGTTACGGGACTAGCGGGGTATACTACGAGCAGTACTTC
CASSYGTSGVYYEQYF
>few|TRBV6-1|.|TRBJ1-2|13
TGTGCCAGCAGTGAACCGGGGATGTGGGGCTACACCTTC
CASSEPGMWGYTF
>.|TRBV2|.|TRBJ2-1|19
TGTGCCAGCAGTGAAGCGCCGCTTTTCCTAGTGGGGGGCTGGAATGAGCAGTTCTTC
CASSEAPLFLVGGWNEQFF
>.|TRBV20-1|TRBD1|TRBJ1-2|14
TGCAGTGCAGGAAAACAGGGGCAACTCTATGGCTACACCTTC
CSAGKQGQLYGYTF
>.|TRBV4-1|.|TRBJ2-2|18
TGCGCCAGCAGCCAAGAGGGGCCAGAGGCCCTTGACACCGGGGAGCTGTTTTTT
CASSQEGPEALDTGELFF
>many|TRBV12-3/TRBV12-4|TRBD2|TRBJ2-1|15
TGTGCCAGCACCACGAGCGGGGGTCCCTACAATGAGCAGTTCTTC
CASTTSGGPYNEQFF
>few|TRBV7-2|.|TRBJ2-7|13
TGTGCCAGCAGCTTAACCCGGACCTACGAGCAGTACTTC
CASSLTRTYEQYF
>many|TRBV11-2|.|TRBJ2-3|16
TGTGCCAGCAGCTTTGGTGCGGGGCCTAGCACAGATACGCAGTATTTT
CASSFGAGPSTDTQYF
>few|TRBV12-3/TRBV12-4|.|TRBJ2-2|13
TGTGCCAGCACCGAATTGTTCACCGGGGAGCTGTTTTTT
CASTELFTGELFF
>few|TRBV7-2|.|TRBJ1-4|14
TGTGCCAGCAGCTTTGGACTTTCGGGAGAAAAACTGTTTTTT
CASSFGLSGEKLFF
>few|TRBV12-3/TRBV12-4|.|TRBJ1-4|16
TGTGCCAGCAGGCGAGGGGTGAGGGCAACTAATGAAAAACTGTTTTTT
CASRRGVRATNEKLFF